Below are 20 T cell receptor beta chains sequenced from a single sample in a study of cytomegalovirus exposure and HLA in healthy donors. The PCR ran on 60 Vbeta and 13 Jbeta primers. Clones were sequenced by immunoSEQ multiplex PCR, and TCRdb holds only the in-frame ones, with some missing. The repertoire holds around 100,000 clones, with about four fifths as singletons. Input material: PBMCs. The receptors here all came from a woman in her thirties or forties in good health and CMV-seronegative.

This clone has a single count. V and J are TRBV4-3 and TRBJ2-1, with TRBD2 matching 8 bases. V lost 0 bases and J lost 9; bases outside the gene matches: 13. Germline CDR1 reads LGHNA; CDR2 reads YSLEER. CDR3 length equals 17 residues. DNA for the CDR3: TGCGCCAGCAGCCAAGATAGGAGGAGCGGGGGAGGGGGTGAGCAGTTCTTC. This sequence encodes CASSQDRRSGGGGEQFF.

The rearrangement uses TRBV5-4 and TRBJ1-2, with TRBD1 matching over 10 bases. Losses at the gene ends were 2 bases for V and 3 bases for J; bases not matched to a gene: 7. The CDR3 is 16 residues long. Germline CDR1 is SGHNT and CDR2 is YYREEE (reference sequence). In DNA form, the CDR3 reads TGTGCCAGCAGCTTTGTTTCGGGGACAGGGGACTATGGCTACACCTTC. This sequence encodes CASSFVSGTGDYGYTF.

The V and J genes are TRBV4-2 and TRBJ2-2; 7 positions agree with TRBD1. V lost 1 base, J lost 4 bases, and 6 bases stayed unmatched. The CDR3 consists of 16 residues. CDR1 and CDR2 (germline): LGHNA, YNFKEQ. The CDR3 reads CASSQAPTGSTGELFF. DNA for the CDR3: TGTGCCAGCAGCCAAGCGCCGACAGGGAGCACCGGGGAGCTGTTTTTT.

The chain combines TRBV7-9 with TRBJ2-5; 11 bases are shared with TRBD2. Looked up from germline, CDR1 is SEHNR and CDR2 is FQNEAQ (reference sequence). After removal of 1 base from V and 2 bases from J, the junction contained 0 bases not matched to a gene. The CDR3 covers 15 residues. CDR3 nucleotides: TGTGCCAGCAGCTTAGTAGCGGGGGGGCAAGAGACCCAGTACTTC. The encoded protein is CASSLVAGGQETQYF.

The chain recombines TRBV27 with TRBJ2-1; D might be TRBD2 (6 bases). CDR3 length: 15 amino acids. Between the trimmed V and J ends, which lost 11 bases and 8 bases, there was a span of 25 bases. Germline lookup yields CDR1 MNHEY and CDR2 SMNVEV (reference sequence). The CDR3 bases are TGTGCCTCACGCTCAAAGGGATTGGGGGAGGATGAGCAGTTCTTC. Encoded protein: CASRSKGLGEDEQFF.

V is TRBV10-3 and J is TRBJ2-7; TRBD1 aligns across 9 bases. Germline assignment: CDR1 ENHRY and CDR2 SYGVKD. The J segment lost 1 base and the V segment lost 8 bases, leaving 3 bases of the junction unmatched. The CDR3 contains 13 residues. CDR3 protein: CAISGTGSYEQYF. CDR3 sequence (DNA): TGTGCCATCTCCGGGACAGGGTCCTACGAGCAGTACTTC.

CDR3: CAISEAGANTGELFF. The DNA for the CDR3 is TGTGCCATCAGTGAGGCAGGGGCGAACACCGGGGAGCTGTTTTTT. The chain carries TRBV10-3 and TRBJ2-2; D possibly corresponds to TRBD1 (6 bases). CDR3 length: 15 amino acids. V shed 2 bases and J shed 0 bases, with 7 bases lying between them. Germline CDR1 ENHRY, CDR2 SYGVKD.

This clone was counted a single time. This chain connects TRBV19 to TRBJ2-5, with TRBD2 matching over 8 bases. The CDR3 has 14 residues. The germline V gene encodes CDR1 LNHDA and CDR2 SQIVND (reference sequence). Trimming cost V 3 bases and J 11 bases; bases outside gene matches: 11. The chain's CDR3 is CASSINEPGGEQYF. For the CDR3, the DNA is TGTGCCAGTAGTATTAATGAGCCCGGGGGGGAGCAGTACTTC.

The V gene is TRBV6-6, the J gene TRBJ1-2, with unresolved D. The CDR3 is 14 amino acids. Between the trimmed V and J ends, which lost 7 bases and 5 bases, there was a span of 17 bases. Germline V gene data show CDR1 as MNHNY and CDR2 as SVGAGI (reference sequence). CDR3 residues: CASTIDRAGYGYTF. The DNA of the CDR3 is TGTGCCAGCACTATAGACCGGGCGGGGTATGGCTACACCTTC.

This clone was counted only a few times. The gene calls are TRBV28 and TRBJ2-4; maybe TRBD1 (5 bases). Germline loops: CDR1 MDHEN, CDR2 SYDVKM. This CDR3 has 11 residues. The V and J ends lost 8 bases and 6 bases respectively, with 8 bases between them. The DNA of the CDR3 is TGTGCCAGCCTAAGGGGAAACATTCAGTACTTC. This translates into CASLRGNIQYF.

This clone was found once. The chain employs TRBV28 and TRBJ1-4, with D possibly TRBD1 on 5 matching bases. The CDR3 spans 15 residues. The germline CDR1 and CDR2 sequences are MDHEN and SYDVKM. Deletions cut 2 bases from V and 7 bases from J, with 14 bases between. The CDR3, as DNA: TGTGCCAGCAGTTTAGCCGGCCAGGGAGGTGAAAAACTGTTTTTT. It codes for CASSLAGQGGEKLFF.

The chain links TRBV10-2 to TRBJ2-1; TRBD2 matches 13 bases. Trimming took 4 bases from V and 10 from J; bases not matched to a gene: 16. Germline CDR1 WSHSY, CDR2 SAAADI. The CDR3 sequence is 18 residues long. The CDR3 coding sequence is TGCGCCAGCAGTGGGGACAGGGCAGGACTAGCGGGAGTCTGGGAGCAGTTCTTC. It is translated as CASSGDRAGLAGVWEQFF.

The chain uses TRBV30 and TRBJ2-5; no reliable D call. The CDR3 sequence is 12 residues long. Germline V gene data show CDR1 as GTSNPN and CDR2 as SVGIG (reference sequence). V shed 3 bases and J shed 2 bases, with 7 bases lying between them. This CDR3 reads CAWRLQQETQYF. The CDR3 bases are TGTGCCTGGAGATTACAGCAAGAGACCCAGTACTTC.

The rearrangement uses TRBV5-6 and TRBJ2-7; D gene ambiguous. The germline V and J ends were trimmed by 0 bases and 0 bases, with 10 bases remaining between them. The CDR3 contains 15 residues. Germline assignment: CDR1 SGHDT and CDR2 YYEEEE. The CDR3 DNA sequence: TGTGCCAGCAGCTTGGGTCGGCTAGTCTCCTACGAGCAGTACTTC. This encodes CASSLGRLVSYEQYF.

The CDR3 region has the DNA TGCGCCAGCAGCGCTCCCGGGACAGGGAACACCGGGGAGCTGTTTTTT. Translating gives CASSAPGTGNTGELFF. The chain has TRBV5-1 and TRBJ2-2; 8 bases map to TRBD1. CDR3 length: 16 residues. The V and J ends lost 4 bases and 1 base, in that order; junction bases with no gene match: 6. In germline, CDR1 is SGHRS, CDR2 YFSETQ.

V usage is TRBV28 and J usage is TRBJ2-5, with 7 bases lining up with TRBD2. In germline, CDR1 is MDHEN, CDR2 SYDVKM. Trimming at V came to 6 bases and at J to 5 bases, leaving 3 bases not matched to a gene. The CDR3 sequence is 12 residues long. The CDR3 bases are TGTGCCAGCAGGCTGGGGGGGGAGACCCAGTACTTC. Amino acid sequence: CASRLGGETQYF.

This clone came up a few times. This chain uses TRBV29-1 with TRBJ2-1; a weak D match, TRBD2 (6 bases). This CDR3 region has 14 residues. From germline, CDR1 is SQVTM and CDR2 ANQGSEA. The germline V and J ends were trimmed by 5 bases and 3 bases, with 14 bases remaining between them. This chain's CDR3 is CSVPPGLHYNEQFF. The CDR3 nucleotides are TGCAGCGTTCCTCCGGGACTTCACTACAATGAGCAGTTCTTC.

J is TRBJ2-7 and V is TRBV29-1; TRBD1 is a possible D gene (5 bases). Trimming cost V 1 base and J 3 bases, with 25 bases left between them. Germline CDR1 reads SQVTM; CDR2 reads ANQGSEA. CDR3 size: 18 residues. The CDR3 reads CSVEAPLGARVGYYEQYF. In DNA, the CDR3 is TGCAGCGTTGAAGCTCCTTTAGGGGCACGAGTCGGGTACTACGAGCAGTACTTC.

A few counts support this clone. The chain couples TRBV6-1 to TRBJ1-4; 7 nucleotides agree with TRBD1. The trim removed 2 bases at V and 5 bases at J, leaving 2 bases unmatched. The CDR3 is 14 residues long. Germline CDR1 reads MNHNS; CDR2 reads SASEGT. The DNA of the CDR3 is TGTGCCAGCAGTGAACCAGGGGGAAATGAAAAACTGTTTTTT. This sequence encodes CASSEPGGNEKLFF.

On this clone: The junction does not match germline at one end; this may be a read error. This chain uses TRBV7-9 with TRBJ2-1; TRBD2 matches 15 bases. This CDR3 is 16 amino acids long. From germline, CDR1 is SEHNR and CDR2 FQNEAQ (reference sequence). The CDR3 sequence is CSSSLGLAGGPFEQFF. For the CDR3, the DNA is TGTTCCAGCAGCTTAGGACTAGCGGGAGGGCCTTTTGAGCAGTTCTTC.